The 20 T cell receptor beta chains presented below share a single source sample, sequenced in a study of neurological immune-mediated disorders. Each CDR3 protein is one row after TCRdb ran MiXCR on the 5' RACE reads. The data contain 30,000 to 45,000 distinct CDR3 sequences, around 10% of them singletons. Sequencing was performed on CD4+ T cells from blood. These receptors were obtained from a woman younger than 45 with HTLV-1-associated myelopathy (HAM/TSP).

This clonotype showed up many times. The V and J genes are TRBV5-1 and TRBJ2-1, with 10 nucleotides matching TRBD2. V lost 4 bases to trimming and J lost 9 bases; unmatched junction nucleotides: 10. The CDR3 extends over 15 amino acids. Per the germline V gene, CDR1 is SGHRS and CDR2 is YFSETQ. DNA for the CDR3: TGCGCCAGCAGCATCCCTAGCGGGGGTGGTAGTGAGCAGTTCTTC. Its protein is CASSIPSGGGSEQFF.

This clonotype has a count of ten or more. The chain employs TRBV5-5 and TRBJ2-1; 8 positions agree with TRBD1. The length of the CDR3 is 22 residues. Per germline, CDR1 SGHKS and CDR2 YYEKEE (reference sequence). V was clipped by 1 base and J by 0 bases; unmatched bases: 21. CDR3 residues: CASSLLYRSQGAFRSSYNEQFF. The CDR3 nucleotides read TGTGCCAGCAGCTTGTTGTACCGTTCGCAGGGGGCATTCCGCAGCTCCTACAATGAGCAGTTCTTC.

This clonotype showed up many times. The rearrangement uses TRBV10-3 and TRBJ2-7; D is unresolved. Germline CDR1 reads ENHRY; CDR2 reads SYGVKD. V lost 5 bases to trimming and J lost 2 bases, with 10 bases between them. CDR3 length equals 13 residues. This CDR3 is CAISTTETYEQYF. DNA for the CDR3: TGTGCCATCAGTACGACTGAGACCTACGAGCAGTACTTC.

This clonotype was counted ten times or more. The chain couples TRBV20-1 to TRBJ2-7; 10 nucleotides line up with TRBD2. This CDR3 comprises 13 residues. The J segment lost 5 bases and the V segment lost 6 bases, leaving 7 bases of the junction unmatched. CDR1 and CDR2 from the germline V gene are DFQATT and SNEGSKA (reference sequence). CDR3 coding DNA: TGCAGTGCACCCTGGAGCGGGGGGGACGAGCAGTACTTC. Translation gives CSAPWSGGDEQYF.

The chain uses TRBV25-1 and TRBJ1-5, with D possibly matching TRBD1 (5 bases). Trimming removed 8 bases from V and 1 base from J, with 15 bases in between. The CDR3 is made up of 15 amino acids. Germline lookup yields CDR1 MGHDK and CDR2 SYGVNS. The CDR3 here is CASASSYRSNQPQHF. The CDR3 DNA reads TGTGCCAGCGCGTCTTCATACAGGAGCAATCAGCCCCAGCATTTT.

This clonotype appeared many times. V gene TRBV19 combines with J gene TRBJ1-2; the match to TRBD1 covers 11 bases. With V trimmed by 6 bases and J by 8 bases, 8 bases remained unmatched. Looked up from germline, CDR1 is LNHDA and CDR2 is SQIVND (reference sequence). This CDR3 is built from 14 residues. Here the CDR3 DNA reads TGTGCCAGTAGCCCTTGGACAGGGGGCTCGGGCTACACCTTC. The encoded protein is CASSPWTGGSGYTF.

Many counts were recorded for this clonotype. The chain carries TRBV5-1 and TRBJ2-1, with 9 bases fitting TRBD1. V was pared by 3 bases and J by 9 bases, with 1 base of the junction left unmatched. Germline V gene lookup returns CDR1 SGHRS and CDR2 YFSETQ. This CDR3 comprises 12 residues. In DNA, the CDR3 is TGCGCCAGCAGCTGGACAGGGGCTGAGCAGTTCTTC. Translated: CASSWTGAEQFF.

This clonotype was seen repeatedly, ten times or more. V gene TRBV7-3 combines with J gene TRBJ2-7; no clear D. Trimming took off 1 base at V and 5 bases at J, with 6 bases between the two ends. From germline, CDR1 is SGHTA and CDR2 FQGTGA. This CDR3 is built from 12 residues. In DNA form, the CDR3 reads TGTGCCAGCAGCTTAAACACCCACGAGCAGTACTTC. Protein: CASSLNTHEQYF.

This clonotype appeared many times. The chain uses TRBV11-2 and TRBJ2-1; 15 nucleotides agree with TRBD2. This CDR3 spans 15 amino acids. Germline CDR1 and CDR2: SGHAT and FQNNGV. Germline trimming cut 4 bases from V and 12 bases from J; bases unmatched to any gene: 7. The CDR3 spells CASSSGLAGGLGQFF. As DNA, the CDR3 is TGTGCCAGCAGCTCTGGACTAGCGGGGGGGCTAGGGCAGTTCTTC.

This clonotype was counted at least ten times. The chain recombines TRBV24-1 with TRBJ2-6, with TRBD1 matching 8 bases. The CDR3 has 17 residues. V lost 9 bases to trimming and J lost 1 base; unmatched junction nucleotides: 10. Germline loops: CDR1 KGHDR, CDR2 SFDVKD. The CDR3 nucleotides read TGTGCCACCGGGAGCGGACAGGGAGTATCTGGGGCCAACGTCCTGACTTTC. Protein: CATGSGQGVSGANVLTF.

In this sample, this clonotype turned up many times. V and J are TRBV5-1 and TRBJ2-7, with D perhaps TRBD1 or TRBD2 (5 bases each). Deletions cut 0 bases from V and 3 bases from J, with 13 bases between. CDR3 length: 15 residues. Germline-derived CDR1 and CDR2 are SGHRS and YFSETQ. The CDR3 nucleotides are TGCGCCAGCAGCTTGGAGTGGGGGTCCTACTACGAGCAGTACTTC. It yields the protein CASSLEWGSYYEQYF. Drawing the rest from reference TRBV5-1 and TRBJ2-7, the complete variable domain is KAGVTQTPRYLIKTRGQQVTLSCSPISGHRSVSWYQQTPGQGLQFLFEYFSETQRNKGNFPGRFSGRQFSNSRSEMNVSTLELGDSALYLCASSLEWGSYYEQYFGPGTRLTVT.

Many counts were recorded for this clonotype. The V gene is TRBV12-3 or TRBV12-4, the J gene TRBJ1-1, with a tentative D call TRBD1 (6 bases). This CDR3 has 14 amino acids. Trimming left V 6 bases short and J 1 base short, with 12 bases between. This CDR3 is CASSPWTENTEAFF. The CDR3 nucleotides are TGTGCCAGCAGCCCCTGGACAGAGAACACTGAAGCTTTCTTT.

This clonotype was detected ten times or more. CDR3 residues: CASSYQVGVNTEAFF. CDR3 DNA: TGCGCCAGCAGCTACCAGGTGGGGGTGAACACTGAAGCTTTCTTT. The gene calls are TRBV5-1 and TRBJ1-1; maybe TRBD1 (5 bases). Trimming removed 3 bases at V and 0 bases at J, with 12 bases between. The CDR3 loop spans 15 amino acids. Germline CDR1 is SGHRS and CDR2 is YFSETQ.

This clonotype was detected ten times or more. This sequence joins TRBV20-1 and TRBJ2-7; perhaps D is TRBD1 or TRBD2 (5 bases each). CDR3 length: 15 amino acids. Looked up from germline, CDR1 is DFQATT and CDR2 is SNEGSKA (reference sequence). Trimming pared 0 bases from V and 4 bases from J, leaving 16 bases between. DNA for the CDR3: TGCAGTGCTAGAGATTTCTCGACGGGGACGTACGAGCAGTACTTC. Translating gives CSARDFSTGTYEQYF.

This clonotype was counted many times. This chain joins TRBV14 and TRBJ2-1; no firm D call. Between the trimmed V and J ends, which lost 0 bases and 10 bases, there was a span of 10 bases. Germline V gene lookup returns CDR1 SGHDN and CDR2 FVKESK. CDR3 length equals 13 residues. The CDR3 DNA reads TGTGCCAGCAGCCAAGATCTGAGGACGGAGCAGTTCTTC. Protein: CASSQDLRTEQFF.

In its sample, this clonotype is medium-sized. The rearrangement joins TRBV5-6 to TRBJ1-2; 8 nucleotides agree with TRBD1. The CDR3 runs to 15 residues. The germline CDR1 and CDR2 sequences are SGHDT and YYEEEE. The junction had 6 bases not matched to a gene; V was cut back by 2 bases and J by 3 bases. The DNA for the CDR3 is TGTGCCAGCAGCTTAACCGGGACAGGCCACTATGGCTACACCTTC. It translates to CASSLTGTGHYGYTF.

This clonotype was recorded many times. V gene TRBV18 combines with J gene TRBJ2-3; D could derive from TRBD1 or TRBD2 (5 bases each). Looked up from germline, CDR1 is KGHSH and CDR2 is LQKENI. The CDR3 extends over 12 amino acids. V was trimmed by 4 bases and J by 6 bases, leaving 8 bases between them. DNA for the CDR3: TGTGCCAGCTCACTAGGGACCGATACGCAGTATTTT. Protein product: CASSLGTDTQYF. The whole variable domain, filled in from reference TRBV18 and TRBJ2-3, reads NAGVMQNPRHLVRRRGQEARLRCSPMKGHSHVYWYRQLPEEGLKFMVYLQKENIIDESGMPKERFSAEFPKEGPSILRIQQVVRGDSAAYFCASSLGTDTQYFGPGTRLTVL.

This clonotype was picked up many times. The rearrangement joins TRBV20-1 to TRBJ1-1; D gene ambiguous. Germline CDR1 DFQATT, CDR2 SNEGSKA (reference sequence). CDR3 length equals 13 residues. V lost 1 base, J lost 4 bases, and 10 bases lay in between. The CDR3 protein is CSARGGSRTEAFF. In nucleotides, the CDR3 is TGCAGTGCTAGAGGAGGCAGTCGCACTGAAGCTTTCTTT.

This clonotype was picked up many times. This chain joins TRBV20-1 and TRBJ1-5, with D tentatively TRBD1 (6 bases). V lost 0 bases and J 0 bases, leaving 12 bases between the germline ends. Germline V gene sequence: CDR1 DFQATT, CDR2 SNEGSKA (reference sequence). The CDR3 extends over 16 amino acids. CDR3 region: CSAREGGALSNQPQHF. CDR3 nucleotide sequence: TGCAGTGCTAGAGAGGGGGGGGCGCTTAGCAATCAGCCCCAGCATTTT.

The table lists this clonotype with many counts. The rearrangement links TRBV20-1 to TRBJ1-6, with D perhaps matching TRBD1 (6 bases). Germline V lookup: CDR1 DFQATT, CDR2 SNEGSKA (reference sequence). This CDR3 has 13 residues. V shed 5 bases and J shed 7 bases, with 12 bases lying between them. CDR3 in amino acids: CSAVGGGNSPLHF. The DNA of the CDR3 is TGCAGTGCTGTCGGTGGGGGCAATTCACCCCTCCACTTT.